The present T cell receptor beta chain was sequenced within a study of T cell responses to AZD1222 COVID-19 vaccine. Trimming removed 0 bases from V and 3 bases from J; junction bases left unmatched: 11. Germline CDR1 LGHNA, CDR2 YNFKEQ. The CDR3 totals 18 residues. As regards this clone: The antigen is unknown.

Using immunoSEQ multiplex PCR, the repertoire was profiled, and TCRdb retains in-frame clones only, with some absent. The table shows approximately 130,000 clones, with about 88% occurring only once. Findings of the study overall: Sampled repertoires all dated from after the peak T cell response. Two AZD1222 doses significantly raised spike-specific TCR breadth and depth over controls. The donor cohort was predominantly white British with a female majority, and clonal diversity may have been underestimated.

The rearrangement links TRBV4-2 to TRBJ1-2; 9 bases agree with TRBD1. Here the sequenced sample was peripheral blood, taken 28 days after the second AZD1222 dose. This TCR was sampled from an adult who received the AZD1222 COVID-19 vaccine. The CDR3 region is CASSQETGGADIDYGYTF. The DNA for the CDR3 is TGTGCCAGCAGCCAAGAAACAGGGGGCGCGGATATAGACTATGGCTACACCTTC.